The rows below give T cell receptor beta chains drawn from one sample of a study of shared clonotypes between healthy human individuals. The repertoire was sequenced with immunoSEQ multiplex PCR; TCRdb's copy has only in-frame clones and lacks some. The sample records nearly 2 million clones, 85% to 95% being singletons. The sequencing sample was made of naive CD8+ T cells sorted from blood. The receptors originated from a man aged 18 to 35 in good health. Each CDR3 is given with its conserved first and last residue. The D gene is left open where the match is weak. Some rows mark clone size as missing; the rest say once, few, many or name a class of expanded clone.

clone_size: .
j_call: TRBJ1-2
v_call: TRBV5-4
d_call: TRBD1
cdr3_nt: TGTGCCAGCAGCTTAGGGGGCTTTGGCTACACCTTC
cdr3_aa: CASSLGGFGYTF

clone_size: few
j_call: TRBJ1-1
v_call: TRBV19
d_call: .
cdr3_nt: TGTGCCAGTAGTACCTACGGGGCAGGAGAAGCTTTCTTT
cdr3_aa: CASSTYGAGEAFF

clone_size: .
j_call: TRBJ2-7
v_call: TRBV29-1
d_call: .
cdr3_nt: TGCAGCGTTGAAGATCGCACGGGCCCCGAGCAGTACTTC
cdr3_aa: CSVEDRTGPEQYF

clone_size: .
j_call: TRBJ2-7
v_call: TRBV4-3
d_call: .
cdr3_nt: TGCGCCAGCAGCCAAGATCTCCCGGGAGAGGGCTACGAGCAGTACTTC
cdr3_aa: CASSQDLPGEGYEQYF

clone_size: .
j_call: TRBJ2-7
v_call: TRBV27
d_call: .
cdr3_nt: TGTGCCAGCAGTTTTGCGGGTCAGTCCTACGAGCAGTACTTC
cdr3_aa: CASSFAGQSYEQYF

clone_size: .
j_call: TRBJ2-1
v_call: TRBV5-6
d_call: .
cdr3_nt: TGTGCCAGCAGCCCCGGGGCGGGTGAGCAGTTCTTC
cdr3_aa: CASSPGAGEQFF

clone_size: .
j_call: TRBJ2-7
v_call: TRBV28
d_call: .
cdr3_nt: TGTGCCAGCAGCTATCGTGAGGCAGTGGAGCAGTACTTC
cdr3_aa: CASSYREAVEQYF

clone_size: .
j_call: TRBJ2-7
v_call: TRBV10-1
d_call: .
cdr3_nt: TGCGCCAGCAGTGAGACCACAGGGATTGACGAGCAGTACTTC
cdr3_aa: CASSETTGIDEQYF

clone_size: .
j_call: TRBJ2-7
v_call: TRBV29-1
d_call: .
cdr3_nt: TGCAGCGTTGTGGGGGAAACCTACGAGCAGTACTTC
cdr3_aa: CSVVGETYEQYF

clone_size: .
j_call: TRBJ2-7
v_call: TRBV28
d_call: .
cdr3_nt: TGTGCCAGCAGTGTGTCAGGGCTGACTCGGGACGAGCAGTACTTC
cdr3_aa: CASSVSGLTRDEQYF

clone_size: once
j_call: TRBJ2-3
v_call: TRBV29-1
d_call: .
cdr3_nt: TGCAGCGCTACGGACGTAAGCACAGATACGCAGTATTTT
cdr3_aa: CSATDVSTDTQYF

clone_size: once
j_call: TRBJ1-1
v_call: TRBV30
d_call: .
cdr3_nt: TGTGCCTGGAGTCCCCCGCAGGGCACTGAAGCTTTCTTT
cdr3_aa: CAWSPPQGTEAFF

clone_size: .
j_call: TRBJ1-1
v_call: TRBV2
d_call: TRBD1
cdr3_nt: TGTGCCAGCAGGGGGACAGCCGTGAACACTGAAGCTTTCTTT
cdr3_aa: CASRGTAVNTEAFF

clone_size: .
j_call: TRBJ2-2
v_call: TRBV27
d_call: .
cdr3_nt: TGTGCCAGCAGTCCCCAGGGGTCGGGCACCGGGGAGCTGTTTTTT
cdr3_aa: CASSPQGSGTGELFF

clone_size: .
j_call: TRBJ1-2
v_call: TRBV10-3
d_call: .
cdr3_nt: TGTGCCATCAGTGAGGGGGGGAATGGCTACACCTTC
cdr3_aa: CAISEGGNGYTF

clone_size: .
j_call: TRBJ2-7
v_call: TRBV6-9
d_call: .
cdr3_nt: TGTGCCAGCAGTTCCGTCCGGGACCCCTTTTATGTTCGCCCGGACCCCTTCACCCTTTACGAGCAGTACTTC
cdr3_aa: CASSSVRDPFYVRPDPFTLYEQYF

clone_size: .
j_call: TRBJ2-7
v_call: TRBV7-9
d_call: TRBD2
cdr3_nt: TGTGCCAGCAGCTGGCCTAGCGGAACCTACGAGCAGTACTTC
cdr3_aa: CASSWPSGTYEQYF

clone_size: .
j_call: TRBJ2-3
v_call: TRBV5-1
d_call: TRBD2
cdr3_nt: TGCGCCAGCAGCTTGGATCTAGCGGGAGAAGGAGATACGCAGTATTTT
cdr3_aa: CASSLDLAGEGDTQYF

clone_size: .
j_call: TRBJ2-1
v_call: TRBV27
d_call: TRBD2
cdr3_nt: TGTGCCAGCAGTTTAGGAGCGGGAGTTGGCGGCAATGAGCAGTTCTTC
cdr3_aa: CASSLGAGVGGNEQFF

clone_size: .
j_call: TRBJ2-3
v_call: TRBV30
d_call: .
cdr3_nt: TGTGCCTGGACCGCTGCGGTCGGTGTCACAGATACGCAGTATTTT
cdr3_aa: CAWTAAVGVTDTQYF

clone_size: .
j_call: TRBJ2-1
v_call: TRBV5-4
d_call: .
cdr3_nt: TGTGCCAGCAGCTTGGGGACTACGCCGCAGTTCTTC
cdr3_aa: CASSLGTTPQFF

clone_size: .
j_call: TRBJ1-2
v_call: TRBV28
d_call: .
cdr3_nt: TGTGCCAGCAGTCCCATCGAAGTTTCAGGTTATGGCTACACCTTC
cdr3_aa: CASSPIEVSGYGYTF

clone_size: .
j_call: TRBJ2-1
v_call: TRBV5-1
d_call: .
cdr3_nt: TGCGCCAGCAGCTGGGACGTAAATGAGCAGTTCTTC
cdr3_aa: CASSWDVNEQFF

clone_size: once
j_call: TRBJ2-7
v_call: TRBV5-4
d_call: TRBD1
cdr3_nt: TGTGCCACCCGGGACAGAGACTACGAGCAGTACTTC
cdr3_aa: CATRDRDYEQYF

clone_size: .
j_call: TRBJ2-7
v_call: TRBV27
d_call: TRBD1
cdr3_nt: TGTGCCAGCACCTCACAGGGGACGAGCTCCTACGAGCAGTACTTC
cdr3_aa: CASTSQGTSSYEQYF

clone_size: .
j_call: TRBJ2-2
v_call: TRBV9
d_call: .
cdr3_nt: TGTGCCAGCAGCGTAGCTCGCGGGGCAGGGGACACCGGGGAGCTGTTTTTT
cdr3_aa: CASSVARGAGDTGELFF

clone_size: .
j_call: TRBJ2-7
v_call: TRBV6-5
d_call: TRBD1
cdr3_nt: TGTGCCAGCAGTTACGGACAGGGAGTGTCCTACGAGCAGTACTTC
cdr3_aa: CASSYGQGVSYEQYF

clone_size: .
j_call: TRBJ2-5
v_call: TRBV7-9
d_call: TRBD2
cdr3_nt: TGTGCCAGCAGCTACGGACTAGCGGAAGAGACCCAGTACTTC
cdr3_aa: CASSYGLAEETQYF